The next 11 T cell receptor beta chains were all read from a single sample in a study of human T cells and chemical hapten exposure. Each CDR3 protein gets one entry after TCRdb re-called the RACE reads with MiXCR. Among 150,000 or so distinct CDR3 sequences, more than 14% were seen once, and the ten largest hold approximately 1.5%. Regarding time point: patch test 1, 2 weeks after DPC sensitization. Treatment described: therapeutic diphenylcyclopropenone sensitization with weekly scalp DPC. The specimen was whole blood, collected in connection with sensitization to the hapten diphenylcyclopropenone (DPC). These receptors were obtained from a woman in her twenties or thirties with alopecia areata. Some clones in this sample may be carry-over from other donors' samples.

As for this clonotype: The CDR3 ends on some other residue instead of the conserved phenylalanine or tryptophan, so this is likely a read error. This rearrangement joins TRBV3-1 to TRBJ2-2; TRBD1 agrees at 8 bases. CDR1 and CDR2 from the germline V gene are LGHDT and YNNKEL (reference sequence). The CDR3 has 15 amino acids. V dropped 4 bases and J dropped 3; count of bases not matched to a gene: 4. The CDR3 here is CASSLPTGDTGELFS. The DNA of the CDR3 is TGTGCCAGCAGCCTCCCGACAGGGGACACCGGGGAGCTGTTTTCT.

Ten or more counts support this clonotype. This chain links TRBV20-1 with TRBJ2-3, with D perhaps assigned TRBD1 or TRBD2 (5 bases each). In germline, CDR1 is DFQATT, CDR2 SNEGSKA (reference sequence). Trimming shortened V by 6 bases and J by 1 base, and 14 bases separated the two germline ends. CDR3 length: 14 residues. The CDR3 DNA follows: TGCAGTGCCGATGAGAGGGGCGGCACAGATACGCAGTATTTT. Protein: CSADERGGTDTQYF.

This CDR3 reads CASSYSNGQEQYF. CDR3 nucleotide sequence: TGTGCCAGCAGTTACTCGAATGGTCAAGAGCAGTACTTC. The chain combines TRBV6-2 or TRBV6-3 with TRBJ2-7; D not certain. The CDR3 is made up of 13 amino acids. V lost 0 bases to trimming and J lost 7 bases, with 10 bases between them. In germline, CDR1 is MNHEY, CDR2 SVGEGT.

The chain uses TRBV7-7 and TRBJ1-1; 7 bases line up with TRBD1. The CDR3 sequence is 15 residues long. Germline-derived CDR1 and CDR2 are SSHAT and FNYEAQ (reference sequence). The V and J ends lost 5 bases and 1 base, in that order; junction bases with no gene match: 7. This CDR3 reads CASSPFTGANTEAFF. The CDR3 DNA follows: TGTGCCAGCAGCCCATTTACAGGGGCGAACACTGAAGCTTTCTTT.

This clonotype was seen a few times. The chain is built from TRBV6-5 and TRBJ1-2; D gene unclear. V dropped 0 bases and J dropped 7 bases, with 6 bases sitting between them. Germline CDR1 and CDR2: MNHEY and SVGAGI. The CDR3 loop spans 12 amino acids. CDR3 DNA sequence: TGTGCCAGCAGTTACTCAGGCTTTGGCTACACCTTC. Its translation: CASSYSGFGYTF.

This clonotype was observed at least ten times. The rearrangement links TRBV28 to TRBJ1-1; D is ambiguous. Trimming took off 3 bases at V and 4 bases at J, with 15 bases between the two ends. CDR1 and CDR2 (germline): MDHEN, SYDVKM. This CDR3 comprises 15 residues. The CDR3 sequence is CASSFSQRAFTEAFF. The CDR3 DNA follows: TGTGCCAGCAGTTTCTCTCAAAGAGCGTTCACTGAAGCTTTCTTT.

The chain couples TRBV28 to TRBJ1-2; D possibly corresponds to TRBD1 (6 bases). Germline lookup yields CDR1 MDHEN and CDR2 SYDVKM. V dropped 5 bases and J dropped 7 bases, with 17 bases sitting between them. This CDR3 has 14 residues. In DNA, the CDR3 is TGTGCCAGCAGTCCCAGGGGCCTAAGGGCTGGCTACACCTTC. Translated, it gives CASSPRGLRAGYTF.

This clonotype has a count of ten or more. J is TRBJ2-7 and V is TRBV10-2; 7 nucleotides agree with TRBD2. The trim removed 2 bases at V and 9 bases at J, leaving 4 bases unmatched. CDR3 length: 12 amino acids. CDR1 and CDR2 (germline): WSHSY, SAAADI. This chain's CDR3 is CASSEVGGRQYF. The CDR3, as DNA: TGCGCCAGCAGTGAGGTGGGCGGGAGGCAGTACTTC.

This clonotype was seen a few times. The chain combines TRBV11-2 with TRBJ2-3; 7 bases are a match to TRBD2. The CDR3 loop spans 17 amino acids. In germline, CDR1 is SGHAT, CDR2 FQNNGV. The V gene end was trimmed by 4 bases and the J gene end by 0 bases; junction bases not matched to a gene: 10. CDR3 protein: CASSSPTSSSSTDTQYF. The CDR3 nucleotides are TGTGCCAGCAGCTCTCCGACTAGCTCTTCTAGCACAGATACGCAGTATTTT. Full variable domain (missing parts from reference TRBV11-2 and TRBJ2-3): EAGVAQSPRYKIIEKRQSVAFWCNPISGHATLYWYQQILGQGPKLLIQFQNNGVVDDSQLPKDRFSAERLKGVDSTLKIQPAKLEDSAVYLCASSSPTSSSSTDTQYFGPGTRLTVL.

In its sample, this clonotype was seen a few times. The chain has TRBV6-2 or TRBV6-3 and TRBJ2-3, with 14 bases that match TRBD2. Unmatched junction bases numbered 7, after V lost 4 bases and J lost 7 bases. Germline CDR1 and CDR2: MNHEY and SVGEGT. This CDR3 is built from 16 residues. The DNA for the CDR3 is TGTGCCAGCAGTTCCACGACTAGCGGGAGGGTTAATACGCAGTATTTT. It translates to CASSSTTSGRVNTQYF.

The rearrangement joins TRBV6-2 or TRBV6-3 to TRBJ1-1; possible D gene TRBD1, 6 bases. Per the germline V gene, CDR1 is MNHEY and CDR2 is SVGEGT. V dropped 6 bases and J dropped 0 bases, with 17 bases sitting between them. This CDR3 is 16 amino acids long. The CDR3 sequence: CASSKETGGVNTEAFF. The CDR3 DNA is TGTGCCAGCAGCAAAGAGACAGGAGGGGTGAACACTGAAGCTTTCTTT.